A single sample gave rise to the 2 T cell receptor beta chains below, sequenced in a study of shared clonotypes between healthy human individuals. Clones were sequenced by immunoSEQ multiplex PCR, and TCRdb holds only the in-frame ones, with some missing. The table includes 2 million to 2.5 million clones, nearly 97% detected once. The sample was naive CD4+ T cells sorted from blood. The subset denotes: CD45RA+ positively selected. The receptors come from a man younger than 30 in good health.

Here the CDR3 DNA reads TGTGCCAGCAGCTGGACAGCCCTGGCAGCTAACTATGGCTACACCTTC. Translation: CASSWTALAANYGYTF. The chain uses TRBV5-5 and TRBJ1-2; D is perhaps TRBD1 (6 bases). The CDR3 is 16 residues long. Trimming stripped 3 bases from V and 0 bases from J, with 15 bases between. Germline loops: CDR1 SGHKS, CDR2 YYEKEE (reference sequence).

The chain links TRBV5-5 to TRBJ1-6; TRBD1 agrees at 7 bases. V shed 4 bases, J shed 0 bases, and the junction held 10 bases outside the gene matches. The CDR3 contains 18 residues. Germline V CDR1 and CDR2: SGHKS, YYEKEE (reference sequence). The CDR3 coding sequence is TGTGCCAGCAGCACACAGGGGACCTGGAGCTCCTATAATTCACCCCTCCACTTT. Its translation is CASSTQGTWSSYNSPLHF.